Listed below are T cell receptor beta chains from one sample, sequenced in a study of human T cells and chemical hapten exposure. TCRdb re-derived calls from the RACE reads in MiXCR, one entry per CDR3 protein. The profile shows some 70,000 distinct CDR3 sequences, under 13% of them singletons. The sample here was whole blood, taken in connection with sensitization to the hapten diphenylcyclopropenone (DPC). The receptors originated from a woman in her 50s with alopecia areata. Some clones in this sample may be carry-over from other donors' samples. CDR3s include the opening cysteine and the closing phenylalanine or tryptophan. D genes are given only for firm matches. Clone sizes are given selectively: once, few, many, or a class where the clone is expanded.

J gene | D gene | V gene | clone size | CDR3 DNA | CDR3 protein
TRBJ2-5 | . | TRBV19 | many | TGTGCCAGTAGCTGGATGCAGGGGGAGACCCAGTACTTC | CASSWMQGETQYF
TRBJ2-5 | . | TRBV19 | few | TGTGCCAGTAGTCTCTTGCCGGGATCGACGAGGGTAGAGACCCAGTACTTC | CASSLLPGSTRVETQYF
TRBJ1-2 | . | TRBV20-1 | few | TGCAGTGCTCGAACAGGGAACTATGGCTACACCTTC | CSARTGNYGYTF
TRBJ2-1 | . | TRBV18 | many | TGTGCCAGCTCACCACCTACTAGTCGATACAATGAGCAGTTCTTC | CASSPPTSRYNEQFF
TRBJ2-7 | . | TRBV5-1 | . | TGCGCCAGCAGCTTGGGATTGGGGGCCGGCTACGAGCAGTACTTC | CASSLGLGAGYEQYF
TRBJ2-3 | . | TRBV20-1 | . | TGCAGTGCTAGTCACGGGGTTAGCACAGATACGCAGTATTTT | CSASHGVSTDTQYF
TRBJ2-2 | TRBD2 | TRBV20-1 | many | TGCAGTGCTAGAGGTCGTCTAGCGGGAGATGCCGGGGAGCTGTTTTTT | CSARGRLAGDAGELFF
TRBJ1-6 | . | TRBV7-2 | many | TGTGCCAGCAGCTTATTGCGGTCCCTGGACTATTCACCCCTCCACTTT | CASSLLRSLDYSPLHF
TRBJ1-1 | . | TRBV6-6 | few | TGTGCCAGCAGTAAACTTATTCAGGGGCCCACTGAAGCTTTCTTT | CASSKLIQGPTEAFF
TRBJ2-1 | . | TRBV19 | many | TGTGCCAGTAGTATAGAGGGGTTTACAGGGACCAATGAGCAGTTCTTC | CASSIEGFTGTNEQFF
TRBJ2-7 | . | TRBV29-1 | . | TGCAGCGTTGTCAGGGGCGAGCAGTACTTC | CSVVRGEQYF
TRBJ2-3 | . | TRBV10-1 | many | TGCGCCAGCAGTGAAGGGCAGGGATGGCTGGCCGCACCAGATACGCAGTATTTT | CASSEGQGWLAAPDTQYF
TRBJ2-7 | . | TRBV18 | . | TGTGCCAGCTCACCGGGGAATTCCTACGAGCAGTACTTC | CASSPGNSYEQYF
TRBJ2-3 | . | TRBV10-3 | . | TGTGCCATCAGTGATCTAGCGACTAGCACAGATACGCAGTATTTT | CAISDLATSTDTQYF
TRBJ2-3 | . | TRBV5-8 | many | TGTGCCAGCAGCTTGAGGGCGCAGGTCAATACGCAGTATTTT | CASSLRAQVNTQYF
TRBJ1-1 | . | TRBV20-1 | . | TGCAGTGCTAGGACGCACGGCGGAATGAACACTGAAGCTTTCTTT | CSARTHGGMNTEAFF
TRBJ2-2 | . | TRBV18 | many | TGTGCCAGCTCCATATCTCTCGGGTCGAACACCGGGGAGCTGTTTTTT | CASSISLGSNTGELFF
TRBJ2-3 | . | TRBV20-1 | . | TGCAGTGCTAGGGGGATAAGAAGCACAGATACGCAGTATTTT | CSARGIRSTDTQYF
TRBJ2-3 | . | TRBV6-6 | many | TGTGCCAGCAGTTCCGGGGCCATCACAGATACGCAGTATTTT | CASSSGAITDTQYF